A selection of T cell receptor beta chains follows, all from one sample in a study of shared clonotypes between healthy human individuals. Libraries were prepared by immunoSEQ multiplex PCR; TCRdb keeps only in-frame clonotypes and omits some of them. The profile shows 2 million to 3 million clones, 93% of them singletons. The source material was naive CD4+ T cells from PBMCs. All receptors come from a man aged 18 to 30 in good health. Some clones in this sample may be carry-over from other donors' samples. The CDR3 runs from the conserved cysteine through the conserved F or W.

v_gene	j_gene	CDR3aa
TRBV7-2	TRBJ2-5	CASKRGQGELETQYF
TRBV7-9	TRBJ1-5	CASSPTGNQPQHF
TRBV7-3	TRBJ2-7	CASSLTGVSSYEQYF
TRBV2	TRBJ1-5	CASSGGVGANQPQHF
TRBV6-1	TRBJ1-3	CASSQRDWRGNTIYF
TRBV7-2	TRBJ2-5	CASSTDIQETQYF
TRBV7-2	TRBJ2-5	CASSGPTRGPEETQYF
TRBV28	TRBJ1-2	CASSLQGDGYTF
TRBV5-8	TRBJ1-2	CASQNRGQVNYGYTF
TRBV27	TRBJ1-3	CASSLLGIQGLSSGNTIYF
TRBV5-4	TRBJ2-7	CASSRGTSFAYEQYF
TRBV9	TRBJ2-5	CASSPRGQPEETQYF
TRBV7-3	TRBJ2-1	CASSQVGLAEVSYNEQFF
TRBV9	TRBJ2-1	CASSETSGSYNEQFF
TRBV5-5	TRBJ2-7	CASSLGLAGERSSYEQYF
TRBV5-1	TRBJ2-3	CASSWGQAVDTQYF
TRBV4-2	TRBJ2-3	CASSFSGTLTDTQYF
TRBV6-1	TRBJ1-1	CATYRGMMNTEAFF
TRBV28	TRBJ2-3	CASTARRTLTTDTQYF
TRBV28	TRBJ1-1	CASSTRQEAFF
TRBV5-4	TRBJ1-1	CASSLGWDRNTEAFF
TRBV15	TRBJ1-1	CATSSDLGTRVNTEAFF
TRBV5-1	TRBJ2-7	CASSPGTGGSYEQYF
TRBV5-8	TRBJ2-7	CASTEDGGRNSYEQYF
TRBV11-3	TRBJ2-3	CASSLTGATDTQYF
TRBV4-3	TRBJ1-4	CASSQLGAGEKLFF
TRBV5-1	TRBJ2-3	CASSLEKGGVRTDTQYF
TRBV18	TRBJ1-1	CASSPREGLVPRRDTEAFF
TRBV13	TRBJ1-1	CASSREGEAFF